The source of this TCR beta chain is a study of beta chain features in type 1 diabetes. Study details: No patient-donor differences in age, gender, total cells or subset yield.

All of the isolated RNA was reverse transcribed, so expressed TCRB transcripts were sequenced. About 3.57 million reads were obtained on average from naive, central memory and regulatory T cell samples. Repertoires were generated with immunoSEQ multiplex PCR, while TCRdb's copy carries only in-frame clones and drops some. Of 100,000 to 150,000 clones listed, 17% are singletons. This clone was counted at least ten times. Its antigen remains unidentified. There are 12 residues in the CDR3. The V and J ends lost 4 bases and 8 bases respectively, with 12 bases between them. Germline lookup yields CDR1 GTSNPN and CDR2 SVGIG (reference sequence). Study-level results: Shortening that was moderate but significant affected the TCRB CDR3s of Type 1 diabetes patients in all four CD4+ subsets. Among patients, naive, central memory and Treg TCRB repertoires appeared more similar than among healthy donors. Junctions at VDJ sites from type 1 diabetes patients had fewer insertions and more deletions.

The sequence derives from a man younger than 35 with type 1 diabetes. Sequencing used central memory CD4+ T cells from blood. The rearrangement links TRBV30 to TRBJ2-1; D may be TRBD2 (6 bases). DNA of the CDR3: TGTGCCTGGACGCGGGGCTCGGATGAGCAGTTCTTC. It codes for CAWTRGSDEQFF.